The TCR beta chain under discussion was sequenced for a study of post-analysis software for immune sequencing data. The study's findings and limits: Roughly 5 TRBV segments, TRBV5-6, TRBV5-1 and TRBV20-1 among them, were found more frequent in patients than controls.

The TCR beta cDNA libraries carried unique molecular identifiers. In TCRdb, the PCR reads were re-called with MiXCR into one record per CDR3 protein. The sample consists of 600,000 to 750,000 distinct CDR3 sequences, approximately 60% of them appearing once. V lost 2 bases to trimming and J lost 9 bases, with 14 bases between them. The CDR3 has 14 amino acids. Germline values: CDR1 MNHEY, CDR2 SVGEGT. The sample holds a few counts of this clonotype. The antigen is unknown. The source is a girl aged 2-9 years with multiple sclerosis. Sequencing was performed on blood. This chain links TRBV6-2 or TRBV6-3 with TRBJ2-1; D could derive from TRBD1 or TRBD2 (5 bases each). The CDR3 region has the DNA TGTGCCAGCAGTTACGTGAGGGGTAGGGGTGAGCAGTTCTTC. It specifies CASSYVRGRGEQFF.